This entry lists 32 T cell receptor beta chains sequenced from one sample in a study of T cells in Graves' hyperthyroidism and ophthalmopathy. Amplified TCR beta CDR3 regions derived from RNA transcripts. TCR CDR3 regions were first amplified by RT-PCR with HTBI primers. Each CDR3 protein is one row after TCRdb ran MiXCR on the multiplex PCR reads. Of about 640,000 distinct CDR3 sequences detected, around 20% appear once; the ten largest clones hold approximately 30%. The sample consisted of blood. These receptors originate from a man aged 30 to 45 with Graves' ophthalmopathy.

This clonotype was observed many times. This chain links TRBV28 with TRBJ1-5, with no clear D. Trimming removed 5 bases from V and 1 base from J, with 9 bases in between. The germline V gene encodes CDR1 MDHEN and CDR2 SYDVKM. The CDR3 loop spans 14 amino acids. CDR3 bases: TGTGCCAGCAGTCCCTTGGACAGCAATCAGCCCCAGCATTTT. It codes for CASSPLDSNQPQHF.

This clonotype was seen more than once but under ten times. The V and J genes are TRBV7-9 and TRBJ1-1; 7 bases match TRBD1. Trimming removed 5 bases from V and 1 base from J; junction bases left unmatched: 7. CDR3 length: 15 amino acids. Germline V lookup: CDR1 SEHNR, CDR2 FQNEAQ (reference sequence). CDR3 loop: CASSKNTGANTEAFF. In nucleotides, the CDR3 is TGTGCCAGCAGCAAGAACACAGGGGCGAACACTGAAGCTTTCTTT.

The chain joins TRBV6-2 or TRBV6-3 to TRBJ2-3; 8 bases line up with TRBD2. Unmatched junction bases numbered 8, after V lost 0 bases and J lost 6 bases. Germline V lookup: CDR1 MNHEY, CDR2 SVGEGT. This CDR3 contains 16 residues. The CDR3 DNA follows: TGTGCCAGCAGTTACTCGAGCCAGCGGGAGTGGGATACGCAGTATTTT. It translates to CASSYSSQREWDTQYF.

The V call is TRBV6-1, the J call TRBJ1-1; tentative D call: TRBD1 (6 bases). The CDR3 is 17 residues long. Germline CDR1 is MNHNS and CDR2 is SASEGT. V was cut by 5 bases and J by 6 bases, with 25 bases left in between. CDR3 DNA: TGTGCCAGCAGTCGCCGGCTAGAGGGGGAGAAACATTCTGAAGCTTTCTTT. It yields the protein CASSRRLEGEKHSEAFF.

The gene calls are TRBV30 and TRBJ2-2, with a possible D match to TRBD1 (5 bases). The CDR3 loop spans 17 amino acids. Per the germline V gene, CDR1 is GTSNPN and CDR2 is SVGIG (reference sequence). The germline V and J ends were trimmed by 0 bases and 4 bases, with 18 bases remaining between them. The CDR3 reads CAWSVGSRVSSTGELFF. The CDR3 bases are TGTGCCTGGAGTGTAGGGTCCAGGGTCTCGAGCACCGGGGAGCTGTTTTTT.

The V and J genes are TRBV3-1 and TRBJ2-3, with D maybe TRBD2 (5 bases). This CDR3 spans 17 amino acids. V lost 0 bases and J 0 bases, leaving 13 bases between the germline ends. CDR1 is LGHDT, CDR2 YNNKEL, per germline (reference sequence). As DNA, the CDR3 is TGTGCCAGCAGCCAAGATGGACGGACTCCTAGCACAGATACGCAGTATTTT. Its protein product is CASSQDGRTPSTDTQYF.

This clonotype was recorded a few times. A much larger clone differs from this one at a single base, so this may be a read error. The gene calls are TRBV7-9 and TRBJ2-1; D is possibly TRBD1 (5 bases). There are 11 residues in the CDR3. Deletions cut 6 bases from V and 9 bases from J, with 9 bases between. Germline loops: CDR1 SEHNR, CDR2 FQNEAQ (reference sequence). CDR3 in amino acids: CASRQGGEQFF. DNA of the CDR3: TGTGCCAGCAGGCAGGGCGGTGAGCAGTTCTTC.

This clonotype was observed at least ten times. The genes are TRBV28 and TRBJ2-1; 12 nucleotides line up with TRBD1. The CDR3 loop spans 18 amino acids. V dropped 3 bases and J dropped 7; count of bases not matched to a gene: 13. The germline V gene has CDR1 MDHEN and CDR2 SYDVKM. The CDR3 here is CASSLGWLGQGADNEQFF. The CDR3 nucleotides are TGTGCCAGCAGTTTGGGTTGGCTGGGACAGGGGGCGGATAATGAGCAGTTCTTC.

In its sample, this clonotype was seen a few times. This sequence joins TRBV2 and TRBJ1-6; D is possibly TRBD1 (5 bases). V was cut by 2 bases and J by 6 bases, with 11 bases left in between. This CDR3 contains 15 residues. Germline lookup yields CDR1 SNHLY and CDR2 FYNNEI. DNA of the CDR3: TGTGCCAGCAGTGAAAGGGGACCGGGTAATTCACCCCTCCACTTT. It is translated as CASSERGPGNSPLHF.

CDR3 nucleotide sequence: TGTGCCAGCAGCCAAGAAGCAGGCACAGATACGCAGTATTTT. Its translation is CASSQEAGTDTQYF. The chain joins TRBV3-1 to TRBJ2-3, with unresolved D. V shed 0 bases and J shed 1 base, with 5 bases lying between them. The CDR3 is made up of 14 amino acids. Germline V CDR1 and CDR2: LGHDT, YNNKEL (reference sequence).

The chain has TRBV20-1 and TRBJ2-7; maybe TRBD2 (5 bases). The CDR3 has 12 amino acids. Per the germline V gene, CDR1 is DFQATT and CDR2 is SNEGSKA (reference sequence). V was clipped by 3 bases and J by 2 bases, with 8 bases between them. The CDR3 DNA is TGCAGTGCTAGGTACGGGGCCTACGAGCAGTACTTC. It yields the protein CSARYGAYEQYF.

In this sample, this clonotype turned up a few times. The chain couples TRBV5-1 to TRBJ2-2; TRBD2 matches at 7 bases. The germline CDR1 and CDR2 sequences are SGHRS and YFSETQ. The CDR3 runs to 17 residues. Germline trimming cut 4 bases from V and 0 bases from J; bases unmatched to any gene: 9. The CDR3 region is CASSAEIAGANTGELFF. CDR3 sequence (DNA): TGCGCCAGCAGCGCCGAGATAGCGGGCGCGAACACCGGGGAGCTGTTTTTT.

This clonotype was recorded at least ten times. V usage is TRBV27 and J usage is TRBJ2-3, with 8 bases that match TRBD1. The CDR3 is 15 residues long. The V gene's germline CDR1 is MNHEY and CDR2 SMNVEV (reference sequence). Trimming took 2 bases from V and 3 from J; bases not matched to a gene: 4. The CDR3 DNA follows: TGTGCCAGCAGTTTAGGGGACAGGAAAACAGATACGCAGTATTTT. Its protein product is CASSLGDRKTDTQYF.

This clonotype has more than one count but fewer than ten. The chain has TRBV2 and TRBJ1-5; TRBD1 might be the D (6 bases). Germline CDR1 SNHLY, CDR2 FYNNEI. The CDR3 has 12 residues. Trimming removed 11 bases from V and 2 bases from J, with 10 bases in between. CDR3 in DNA: TGTGCCCTTAGGGGGGGCAATCAGCCCCAGCATTTT. Amino acid sequence: CALRGGNQPQHF.

Regarding this clonotype: A single base separates this from a much larger clone, so it may be a read error. The chain carries TRBV28 and TRBJ1-5; 7 bases match TRBD1. This CDR3 is built from 13 residues. Germline V gene lookup returns CDR1 MDHEN and CDR2 SYDVKM. V gave up 6 bases and J gave up 6 bases; unmatched junction bases: 5. CDR3 sequence (DNA): TGTGCCAGCAGACCACAGGGGCGTCAGCCCCAGCATTTT. Residues: CASRPQGRQPQHF.

The V call is TRBV6-1, the J call TRBJ1-4; 9 nucleotides line up with TRBD1. Germline CDR1 MNHNS, CDR2 SASEGT. J lost 8 bases, V lost 5 bases, and 15 bases had no gene match. CDR3 length: 17 amino acids. The CDR3 DNA follows: TGTGCCAGCAGTTATTTTGGCCTCGGAGGACAGGGGGAAAAACTGTTTTTT. Its protein is CASSYFGLGGQGEKLFF.

This clonotype was found once. This could be a read error, since a much larger clone is one nucleotide away. It is likely a read error, because the conserved phenylalanine at the end of the CDR3 is missing. The chain carries TRBV6-1 and TRBJ2-7, with 7 bases identical to TRBD1. From germline, CDR1 is MNHNS and CDR2 SASEGT. The trim removed 6 bases at V and 5 bases at J, leaving 13 bases unmatched. The CDR3 sequence is 15 residues long. The CDR3 DNA follows: TGTGCCAGCAGGGAGGCCTTAAGGGGGCTGAACGAGCAGTACCTC. Translation: CASREALRGLNEQYL.

This clonotype was counted only a few times. The chain carries TRBV27 and TRBJ1-1; TRBD1 aligns across 7 bases. The CDR3 contains 19 residues. Germline CDR1 MNHEY, CDR2 SMNVEV (reference sequence). Trimming removed 2 bases from V and 0 bases from J; junction bases left unmatched: 15. CDR3: CASSLKSRDSLVVNTEAFF. CDR3 DNA: TGTGCCAGCAGTTTAAAGAGCCGGGACAGCCTCGTGGTGAACACTGAAGCTTTCTTT.

The table lists this clonotype with many counts. The gene calls are TRBV7-9 and TRBJ2-1, with D possibly TRBD1 on 5 matching bases. CDR1 and CDR2 (germline): SEHNR, FQNEAQ (reference sequence). Deletions cut 7 bases from V and 7 bases from J, with 20 bases between. This CDR3 region has 15 residues. The CDR3 DNA follows: TGTGCCAGCACCCAGGGCGGTCCGGCCAAGAATGAGCAGTTCTTC. Translated, it gives CASTQGGPAKNEQFF.

V gene TRBV11-2 combines with J gene TRBJ2-5; maybe TRBD1 (5 bases). The CDR3 spans 15 residues. The V end lost 0 bases, the J end lost 5 bases, and 13 bases lay between the germline ends. Germline V gene sequence: CDR1 SGHAT, CDR2 FQNNGV. The CDR3 DNA follows: TGTGCCAGCAGCTTAGATCGTATGCCAGGGGAGACCCAGTACTTC. Its translation is CASSLDRMPGETQYF.

V and J are TRBV20-1 and TRBJ2-7; the match to TRBD2 covers 7 bases. The CDR3 contains 11 residues. Per the germline V gene, CDR1 is DFQATT and CDR2 is SNEGSKA (reference sequence). The J segment lost 5 bases and the V segment lost 8 bases, leaving 6 bases of the junction unmatched. Here the CDR3 DNA reads TGCAGTCCCCTAGCGGTCCACGAGCAGTACTTC. Translating gives CSPLAVHEQYF.

In this sample, this clonotype turned up many times. V and J are TRBV5-6 and TRBJ2-7; no clear D gene. V lost 1 base to trimming and J lost 2 bases, with 7 bases between them. Germline CDR1 is SGHDT and CDR2 is YYEEEE. The CDR3 runs 13 residues. The CDR3 bases are TGTGCCAGCAGCTTGTTCGGAGCCTACGAGCAGTACTTC. Amino acid sequence: CASSLFGAYEQYF.

This clonotype was seen many times. The chain is built from TRBV28 and TRBJ2-7; TRBD1 aligns across 9 bases. CDR3 length: 17 residues. Losses at the gene ends were 5 bases for V and 0 bases for J; bases not matched to a gene: 11. Per the germline V gene, CDR1 is MDHEN and CDR2 is SYDVKM. CDR3: CASSPGDWGQGSYEQYF. CDR3 coding DNA: TGTGCCAGCAGTCCGGGCGATTGGGGACAGGGCTCCTACGAGCAGTACTTC.

A few counts support this clonotype. The CDR3 coding sequence is TGTGCCAGCAACTTAATGGAGGGGAATCAGCCCCAGCATTTT. This translates into CASNLMEGNQPQHF. This chain uses TRBV5-6 with TRBJ1-5; weak D call: TRBD1 (5 bases). The germline V gene encodes CDR1 SGHDT and CDR2 YYEEEE. The CDR3 spans 14 residues. The V gene lost 6 bases and the J gene lost 4 bases, with 14 bases spanning the gap. Looking up the rest from reference TRBV5-6 and TRBJ1-5 gives the full variable domain: DAGVTQSPTHLIKTRGQQVTLRCSPKSGHDTVSWYQQALGQGPQFIFQYYEEEERQRGNFPDRFSGHQFPNYSSELNVNALLLGDSALYLCASNLMEGNQPQHFGDGTRLSIL.

The CDR3 region has the DNA TGTGCCAGCAGTTTCTCCTCCTCCGGCTACACCTTC. It is translated as CASSFSSSGYTF. The V and J genes are TRBV6-2 or TRBV6-3 and TRBJ1-2; D ambiguous. Germline V CDR1 and CDR2: MNHEY, SVGEGT. The CDR3 has 12 residues. V dropped 4 bases and J dropped 8 bases, with 11 bases sitting between them.

The chain links TRBV20-1 to TRBJ2-2; TRBD2 aligns across 9 bases. The V gene end was trimmed by 1 base and the J gene end by 2 bases; junction bases not matched to a gene: 5. The germline V gene has CDR1 DFQATT and CDR2 SNEGSKA (reference sequence). The CDR3 is made up of 16 amino acids. The CDR3 sequence is CSARASGRTNTGELFF. CDR3 coding DNA: TGCAGTGCTAGAGCCAGCGGGAGGACCAACACCGGGGAGCTGTTTTTT.

In its sample, this clonotype was seen a few times. The chain joins TRBV4-2 to TRBJ1-5, with 9 bases lining up with TRBD1. V lost 1 base and J lost 2; bases outside the gene matches: 6. The CDR3 runs 17 residues. CDR1 and CDR2 from the germline V gene are LGHNA and YNFKEQ. CDR3 sequence (DNA): TGTGCCAGCAGCCAAGGATTGGGACAGGGACGCAATCAGCCCCAGCATTTT. Protein sequence: CASSQGLGQGRNQPQHF.

This clonotype was found many times. The V call is TRBV20-1, the J call TRBJ1-5, with D unclear. The CDR3 covers 17 residues. V dropped 4 bases and J dropped 2 bases, with 21 bases sitting between them. The V gene's germline CDR1 is DFQATT and CDR2 SNEGSKA (reference sequence). The CDR3 is CSATPRGGIFGNQPQHF. CDR3 coding DNA: TGCAGTGCTACACCGCGGGGAGGGATCTTCGGCAATCAGCCCCAGCATTTT.

This clonotype was counted a few times. The chain employs TRBV15 and TRBJ1-6; no definite D call. Per germline, CDR1 LNHNV and CDR2 YYDKDF (reference sequence). This CDR3 has 15 residues. V lost 3 bases and J 9 bases, leaving 15 bases between the germline ends. CDR3 bases: TGTGCCACCAGCAGGATGTCCGTTTCAGGTTCACCCCTCCACTTT. Translated: CATSRMSVSGSPLHF.

V and J are TRBV28 and TRBJ2-7; no definite D call. This CDR3 spans 13 amino acids. The germline V gene encodes CDR1 MDHEN and CDR2 SYDVKM. V lost 4 bases and J lost 2, with 9 bases in between. The CDR3 nucleotides are TGTGCCAGCAGTTCCTCAGATCCCTACGAGCAGTACTTC. The encoded protein is CASSSSDPYEQYF.

This clonotype has a count of ten or more. This sequence joins TRBV14 and TRBJ1-1, with a possible D match to TRBD1 (6 bases). Germline V lookup: CDR1 SGHDN, CDR2 FVKESK. This CDR3 spans 11 amino acids. The V and J ends lost 6 bases and 5 bases respectively, with 7 bases between them. Written as DNA, the CDR3 is TGTGCCAGCAGTCAGGGGACTGAAGCTTTCTTT. Translation gives CASSQGTEAFF.

V usage is TRBV20-1 and J usage is TRBJ2-1, with TRBD1 matching 9 bases. The germline V gene encodes CDR1 DFQATT and CDR2 SNEGSKA (reference sequence). Trimming removed 2 bases from V and 5 bases from J; junction bases left unmatched: 13. The CDR3 covers 17 residues. DNA for the CDR3: TGCAGTGCTAGAAGGCCGAGCCTGAACAGGGGGCACAATGAGCAGTTCTTC. It yields the protein CSARRPSLNRGHNEQFF.